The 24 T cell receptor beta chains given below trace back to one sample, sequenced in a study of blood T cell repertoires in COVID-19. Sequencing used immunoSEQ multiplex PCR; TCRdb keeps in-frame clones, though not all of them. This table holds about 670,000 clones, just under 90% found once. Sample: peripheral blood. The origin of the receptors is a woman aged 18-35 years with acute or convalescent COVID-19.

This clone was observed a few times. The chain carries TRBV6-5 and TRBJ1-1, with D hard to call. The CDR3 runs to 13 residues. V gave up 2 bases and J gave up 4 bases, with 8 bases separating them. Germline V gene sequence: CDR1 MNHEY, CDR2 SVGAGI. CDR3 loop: CASSYRRVTEAFF. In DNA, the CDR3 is TGTGCCAGCAGTTACAGGAGGGTCACTGAAGCTTTCTTT.

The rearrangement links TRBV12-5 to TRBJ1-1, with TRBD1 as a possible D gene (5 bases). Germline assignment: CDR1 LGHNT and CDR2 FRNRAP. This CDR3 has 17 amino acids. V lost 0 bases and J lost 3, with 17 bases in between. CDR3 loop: CASGLVLGGVADTEAFF. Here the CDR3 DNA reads TGTGCTAGTGGTTTGGTATTGGGGGGGGTAGCGGACACTGAAGCTTTCTTT. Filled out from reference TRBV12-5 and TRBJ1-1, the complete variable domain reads DARVTQTPRHKVTEMGQEVTMRCQPILGHNTVFWYRQTMMQGLELLAYFRNRAPLDDSGMPKDRFSAEMPDATLATLKIQPSEPRDSAVYFCASGLVLGGVADTEAFFGQGTRLTVV.

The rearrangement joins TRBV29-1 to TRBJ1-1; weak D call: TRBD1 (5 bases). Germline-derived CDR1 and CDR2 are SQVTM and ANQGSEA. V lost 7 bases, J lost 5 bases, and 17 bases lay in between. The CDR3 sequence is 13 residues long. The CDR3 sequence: CSAQDGVGTEAFF. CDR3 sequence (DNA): TGCAGCGCACAGGACGGAGTTGGGACTGAAGCTTTCTTT.

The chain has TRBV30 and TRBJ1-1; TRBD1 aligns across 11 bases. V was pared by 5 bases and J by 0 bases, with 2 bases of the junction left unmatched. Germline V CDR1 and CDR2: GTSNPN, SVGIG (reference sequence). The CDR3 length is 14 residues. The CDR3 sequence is CAWGQGAMNTEAFF. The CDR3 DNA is TGTGCCTGGGGACAGGGGGCCATGAACACTGAAGCTTTCTTT. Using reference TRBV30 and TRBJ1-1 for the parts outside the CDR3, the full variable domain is SQTIHQWPATLVQPVGSPLSLECTVEGTSNPNLYWYRQAAGRGLQLLFYSVGIGQISSEVPQNLSASRPQDRQFILSSKKLLLSDSGFYLCAWGQGAMNTEAFFGQGTRLTVV.

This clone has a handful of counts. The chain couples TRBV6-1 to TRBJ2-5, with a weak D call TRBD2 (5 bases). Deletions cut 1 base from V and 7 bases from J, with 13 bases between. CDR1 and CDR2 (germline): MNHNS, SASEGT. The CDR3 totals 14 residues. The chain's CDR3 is CASSEEGGHGTQYF. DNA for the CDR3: TGTGCCAGCAGTGAAGAAGGCGGGCACGGGACCCAGTACTTC.

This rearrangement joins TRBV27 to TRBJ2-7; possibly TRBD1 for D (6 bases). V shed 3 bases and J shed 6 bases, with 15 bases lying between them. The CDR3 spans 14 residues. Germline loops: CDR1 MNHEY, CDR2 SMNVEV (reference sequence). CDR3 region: CASSFGGGIGEQYF. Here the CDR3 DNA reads TGTGCCAGCAGTTTTGGGGGCGGAATAGGCGAGCAGTACTTC.

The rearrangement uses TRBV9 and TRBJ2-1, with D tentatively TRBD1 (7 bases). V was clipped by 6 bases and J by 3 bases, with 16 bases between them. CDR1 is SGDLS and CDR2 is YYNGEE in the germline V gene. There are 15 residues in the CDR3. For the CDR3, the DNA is TGTGCCAGCACTCTCAGGGGGGAGGACTACAATGAGCAGTTCTTC. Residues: CASTLRGEDYNEQFF.

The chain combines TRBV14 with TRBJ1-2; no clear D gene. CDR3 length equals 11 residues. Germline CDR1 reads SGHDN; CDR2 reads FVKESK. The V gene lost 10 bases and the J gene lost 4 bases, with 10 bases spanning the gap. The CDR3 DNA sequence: TGTGCCACCCTGGGCCTCTATGGCTACACCTTC. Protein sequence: CATLGLYGYTF.

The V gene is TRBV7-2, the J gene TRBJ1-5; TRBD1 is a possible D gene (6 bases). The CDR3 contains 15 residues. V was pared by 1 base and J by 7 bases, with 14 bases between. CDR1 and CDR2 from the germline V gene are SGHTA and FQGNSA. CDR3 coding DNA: TGTGCCAGCAGCTTAGTCGGGGGGGCGGGACAGCCCCAGCATTTT. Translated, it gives CASSLVGGAGQPQHF.

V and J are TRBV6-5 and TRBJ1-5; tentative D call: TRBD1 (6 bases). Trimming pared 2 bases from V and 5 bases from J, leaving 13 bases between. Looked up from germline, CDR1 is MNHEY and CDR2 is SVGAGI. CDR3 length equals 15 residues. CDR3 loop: CASSYPGTPYQPQHF. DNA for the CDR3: TGTGCCAGCAGTTACCCCGGGACACCTTATCAGCCCCAGCATTTT.

This CDR3 reads CASCRTRAGHEQYF. The CDR3 region has the DNA TGCGCCAGCTGCCGGACTAGAGCGGGGCACGAGCAGTACTTC. The rearrangement uses TRBV10-1 and TRBJ2-7, with 7 bases matching TRBD2. The CDR3 has 14 residues. Germline assignment: CDR1 WNHNN and CDR2 SYGVQD (reference sequence). The V gene end was trimmed by 8 bases and the J gene end by 5 bases; junction bases not matched to a gene: 12.

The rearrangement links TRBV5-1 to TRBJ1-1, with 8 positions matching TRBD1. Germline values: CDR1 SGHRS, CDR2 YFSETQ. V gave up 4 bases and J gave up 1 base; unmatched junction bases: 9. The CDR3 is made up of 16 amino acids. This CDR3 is CASSPGQGGWNTEAFF. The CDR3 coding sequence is TGCGCCAGCAGCCCCGGACAGGGAGGGTGGAACACTGAAGCTTTCTTT.

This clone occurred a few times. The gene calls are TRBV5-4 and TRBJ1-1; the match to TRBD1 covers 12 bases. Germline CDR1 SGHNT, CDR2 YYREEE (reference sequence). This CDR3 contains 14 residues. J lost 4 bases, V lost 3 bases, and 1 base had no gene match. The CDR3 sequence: CASSSGQGATEAFF. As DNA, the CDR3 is TGTGCCAGCAGCTCGGGACAGGGGGCCACTGAAGCTTTCTTT. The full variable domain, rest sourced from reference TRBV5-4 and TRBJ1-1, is ETGVTQSPTHLIKTRGQQVTLRCSSQSGHNTVSWYQQALGQGPQFIFQYYREEENGRGNFPPRFSGLQFPNYSSELNVNALELDDSALYLCASSSGQGATEAFFGQGTRLTVV.

The CDR3 reads CASGERQGNTEAFF. CDR3 in DNA: TGTGCCAGTGGCGAGAGACAGGGCAACACTGAAGCTTTCTTT. The chain joins TRBV19 to TRBJ1-1, with 7 bases identical to TRBD1. Germline-derived CDR1 and CDR2 are LNHDA and SQIVND (reference sequence). There are 14 residues in the CDR3. V dropped 8 bases and J dropped 2; count of bases not matched to a gene: 8.

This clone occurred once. The CDR3 is CATSTRTGGETQYF. The CDR3, as DNA: TGTGCCACCAGCACCCGGACAGGGGGGGAGACCCAGTACTTC. The J gene is TRBJ2-5, the V gene TRBV15; 10 nucleotides agree with TRBD1. With V trimmed by 4 bases and J by 5 bases, 4 bases remained unmatched. The germline CDR1 and CDR2 sequences are LNHNV and YYDKDF (reference sequence). This CDR3 has 14 amino acids.

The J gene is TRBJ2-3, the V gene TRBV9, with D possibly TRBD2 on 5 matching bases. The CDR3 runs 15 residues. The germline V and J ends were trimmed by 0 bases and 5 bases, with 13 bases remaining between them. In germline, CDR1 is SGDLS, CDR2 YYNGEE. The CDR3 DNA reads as TGTGCCAGCAGCGTAGGTGGACTCTTGGGAGATACGCAGTATTTT. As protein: CASSVGGLLGDTQYF. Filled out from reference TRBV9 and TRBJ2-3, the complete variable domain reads DSGVTQTPKHLITATGQRVTLRCSPRSGDLSVYWYQQSLDQGLQFLIQYYNGEERAKGNILERFSAQQFPDLHSELNLSSLELGDSALYFCASSVGGLLGDTQYFGPGTRLTVL.

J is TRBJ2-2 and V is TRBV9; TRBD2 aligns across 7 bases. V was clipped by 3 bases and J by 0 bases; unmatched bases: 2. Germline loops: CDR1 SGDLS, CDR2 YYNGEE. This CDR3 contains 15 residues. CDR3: CASSGSGTNTGELFF. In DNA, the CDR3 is TGTGCCAGCAGCGGGAGCGGGACGAACACCGGGGAGCTGTTTTTT.

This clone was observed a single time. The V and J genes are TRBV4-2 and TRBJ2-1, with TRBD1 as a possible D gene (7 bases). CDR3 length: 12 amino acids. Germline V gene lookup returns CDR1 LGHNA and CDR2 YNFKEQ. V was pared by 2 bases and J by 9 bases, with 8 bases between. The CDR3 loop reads CASSQQGGEQFF. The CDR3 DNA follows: TGTGCCAGCAGCCAACAGGGGGGTGAGCAGTTCTTC.

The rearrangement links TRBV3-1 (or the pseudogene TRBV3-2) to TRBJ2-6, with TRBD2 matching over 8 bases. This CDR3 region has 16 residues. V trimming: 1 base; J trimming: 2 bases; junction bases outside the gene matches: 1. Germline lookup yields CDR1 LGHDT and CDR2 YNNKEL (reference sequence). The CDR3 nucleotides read TGTGCCAGCAGCCAAGCGGGGGGGACTGGGGCCAACGTCCTGACTTTC. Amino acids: CASSQAGGTGANVLTF.

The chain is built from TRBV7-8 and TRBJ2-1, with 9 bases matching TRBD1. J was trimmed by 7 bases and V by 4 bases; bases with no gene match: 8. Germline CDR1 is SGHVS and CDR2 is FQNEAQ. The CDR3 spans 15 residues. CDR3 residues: CASSYRDRVVNEQFF. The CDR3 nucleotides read TGTGCCAGCAGCTATCGGGACAGGGTAGTAAATGAGCAGTTCTTC. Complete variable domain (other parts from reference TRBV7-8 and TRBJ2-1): GAGVSQSPRYKVAKRGQDVALRCDPISGHVSLFWYQQALGQGPEFLTYFQNEAQLDKSGLPSDRFFAERPEGSVSTLKIQRTQQEDSAVYLCASSYRDRVVNEQFFGPGTRLTVL.

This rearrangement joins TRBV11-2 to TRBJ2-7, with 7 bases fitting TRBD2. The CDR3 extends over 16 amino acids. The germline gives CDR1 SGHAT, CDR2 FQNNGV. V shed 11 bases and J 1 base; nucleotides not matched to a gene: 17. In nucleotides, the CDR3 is TGTGCCCCGAACGGGGAGGGTTTTCCCCTTTCCTACGAGCAGTACTTC. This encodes CAPNGEGFPLSYEQYF. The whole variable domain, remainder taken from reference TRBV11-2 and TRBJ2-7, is EAGVAQSPRYKIIEKRQSVAFWCNPISGHATLYWYQQILGQGPKLLIQFQNNGVVDDSQLPKDRFSAERLKGVDSTLKIQPAKLEDSAVYLCAPNGEGFPLSYEQYFGPGTRLTVT.

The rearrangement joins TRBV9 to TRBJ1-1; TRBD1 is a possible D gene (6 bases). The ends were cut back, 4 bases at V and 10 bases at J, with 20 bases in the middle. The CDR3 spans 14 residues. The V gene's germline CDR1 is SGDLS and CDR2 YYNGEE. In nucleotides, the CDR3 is TGTGCCAGCAGCCCCTCGGGGGGCGCGAAAGGAGCTTTCTTT. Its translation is CASSPSGGAKGAFF.

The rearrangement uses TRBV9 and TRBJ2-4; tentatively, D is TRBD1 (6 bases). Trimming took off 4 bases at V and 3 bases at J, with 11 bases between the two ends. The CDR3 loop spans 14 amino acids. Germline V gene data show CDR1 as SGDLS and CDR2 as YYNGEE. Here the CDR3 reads CASSPGQIKNIQYF. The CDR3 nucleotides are TGTGCCAGCAGCCCCGGACAGATCAAAAACATTCAGTACTTC.

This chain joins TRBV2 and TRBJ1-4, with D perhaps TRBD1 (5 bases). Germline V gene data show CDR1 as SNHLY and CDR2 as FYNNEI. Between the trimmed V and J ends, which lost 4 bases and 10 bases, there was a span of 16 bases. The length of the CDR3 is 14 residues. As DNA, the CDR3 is TGTGCCAGCAGTGCCCCTCCGGGGACTACAAAACTGTTTTTT. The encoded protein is CASSAPPGTTKLFF.